This T cell receptor beta chain was identified in a study of cytotoxic CD8 clonotypes in ibrutinib-treated CLL. Study-level information: The cohort had ten to eleven relapsed/refractory and around 14 treatment-naive patients, 17 IGHV unmutated.

With regard to this clone: What it binds is unknown.

Using immunoSEQ multiplex PCR, the repertoire was profiled, and TCRdb retains in-frame clones only, with some absent. Of 250,000 to 350,000 clones in the sample, approximately 76% were seen once. Study-level results: In sustained-remission versus progressing patients, sampling times differed.

The origin of this receptor is a human donor with chronic lymphocytic leukemia. The source was PBMCs, collected at disease progression, from a patient treated with ibrutinib.

The CDR3 nucleotides are TGCAGTGCTAGGAAAGAGTACGAGCAGTACTTC. Translated: CSARKEYEQYF. J is TRBJ2-7 and V is TRBV20-1; D is unresolved. V shed 3 bases and J shed 4 bases, with 7 bases lying between them. Germline CDR1 reads DFQATT; CDR2 reads SNEGSKA (reference sequence). CDR3 length equals 11 residues.